The count of the clone carrying this T cell receptor beta chain is one. The sample is drawn from a study of control samples from healthy donors and cancer patients. TCRdb's table, derived via immunoSEQ multiplex PCR, lists solely in-frame clones and lacks some. The sample shows 150,000 or so clones, roughly 93% of them seen only once. The receptor was derived from a man aged 18 to 35 in good health. The sample was blood.

The DNA for the CDR3 is TGTGCCAGCAGCTCCATAGGGTGGGGGAGACGCTCGATCGGCTACGAGCAGTACTTC. Amino acids: CASSSIGWGRRSIGYEQYF. This rearrangement joins TRBV5-6 to TRBJ2-7; tentatively, D is TRBD1 or TRBD2 (5 bases each). Germline CDR1 reads SGHDT; CDR2 reads YYEEEE. Trimming left V 3 bases short and J 3 bases short, with 28 bases between. The CDR3 length is 19 residues.